The present TCR beta chain was sequenced within a study of control samples from healthy donors and cancer patients. Trimming at V came to 4 bases and at J to 2 bases, leaving 21 bases not matched to a gene. The germline gives CDR1 MNHEY, CDR2 SVGEGT. The CDR3 sequence is 21 residues long. Sequencing was performed with immunoSEQ multiplex PCR; in TCRdb, only in-frame clones are kept and a portion is missing. This table has some 78,000 clones, approximately 91% appearing once. The chain uses TRBV6-2 or TRBV6-3 and TRBJ2-4; 9 bases line up with TRBD2. This receptor was taken from a woman aged 60-70 years in good health. The specimen sequenced was blood. The CDR3, as DNA: TGTGCCAGCAGTTGCCCCGTACCGGAGTGCGGGGGGGGTACGTCCAAAAACATTCAGTACTTC. This translates into CASSCPVPECGGGTSKNIQYF.